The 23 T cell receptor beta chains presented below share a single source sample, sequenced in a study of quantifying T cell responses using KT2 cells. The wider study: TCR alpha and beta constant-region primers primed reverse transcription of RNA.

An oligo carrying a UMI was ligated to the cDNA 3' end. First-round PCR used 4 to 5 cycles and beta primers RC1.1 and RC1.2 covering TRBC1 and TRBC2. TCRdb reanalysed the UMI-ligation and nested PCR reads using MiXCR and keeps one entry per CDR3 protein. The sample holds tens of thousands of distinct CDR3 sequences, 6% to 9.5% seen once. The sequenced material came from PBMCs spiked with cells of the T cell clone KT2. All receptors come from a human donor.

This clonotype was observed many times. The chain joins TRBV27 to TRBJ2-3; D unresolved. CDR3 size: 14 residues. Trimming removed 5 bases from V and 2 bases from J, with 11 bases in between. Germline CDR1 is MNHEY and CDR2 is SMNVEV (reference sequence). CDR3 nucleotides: TGTGCCAGCAGTCCTAGGCCCTACACAGATACGCAGTATTTT. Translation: CASSPRPYTDTQYF.

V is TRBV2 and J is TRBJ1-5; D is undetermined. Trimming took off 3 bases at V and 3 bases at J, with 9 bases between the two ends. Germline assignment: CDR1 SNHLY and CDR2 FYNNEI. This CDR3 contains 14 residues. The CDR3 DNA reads TGTGCCAGCAGTGATAACGGGAACAATCAGCCCCAGCATTTT. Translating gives CASSDNGNNQPQHF.

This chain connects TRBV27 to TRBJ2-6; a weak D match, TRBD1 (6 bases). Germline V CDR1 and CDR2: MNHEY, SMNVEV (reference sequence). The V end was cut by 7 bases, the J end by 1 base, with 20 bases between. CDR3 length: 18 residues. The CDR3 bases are TGTGCCAGCACCTTAACAGGGAACCCTTATTCTGGGGCCAACGTCCTGACTTTC. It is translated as CASTLTGNPYSGANVLTF.

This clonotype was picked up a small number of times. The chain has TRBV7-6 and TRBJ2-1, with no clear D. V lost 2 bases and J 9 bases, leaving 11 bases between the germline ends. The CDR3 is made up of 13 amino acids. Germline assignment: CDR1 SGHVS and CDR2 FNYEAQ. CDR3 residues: CASSLNALGEQFF. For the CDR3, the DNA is TGTGCCAGCAGCTTAAATGCGCTGGGTGAGCAGTTCTTC.

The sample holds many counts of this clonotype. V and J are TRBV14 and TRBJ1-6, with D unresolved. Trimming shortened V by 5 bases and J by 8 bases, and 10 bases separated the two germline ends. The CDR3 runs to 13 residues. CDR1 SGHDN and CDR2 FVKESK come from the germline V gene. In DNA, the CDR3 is TGTGCCAGCAGCACCACCGTCCATTCACCCCTCCACTTT. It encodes CASSTTVHSPLHF.

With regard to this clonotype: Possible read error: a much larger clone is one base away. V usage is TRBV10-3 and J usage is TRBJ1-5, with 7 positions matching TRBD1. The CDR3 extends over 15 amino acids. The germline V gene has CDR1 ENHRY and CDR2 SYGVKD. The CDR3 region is CTISDREGYDQPQHF. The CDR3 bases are TGTACCATCAGTGACAGGGAAGGGTACGATCAGCCCCAGCATTTT.

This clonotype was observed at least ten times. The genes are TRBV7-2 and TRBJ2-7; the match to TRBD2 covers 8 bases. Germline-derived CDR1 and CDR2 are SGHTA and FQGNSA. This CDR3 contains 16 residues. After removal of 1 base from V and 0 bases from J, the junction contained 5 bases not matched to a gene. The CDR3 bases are TGTGCCAGCAGCTTAGGGCTTAGCGGGACCTCCTACGAGCAGTACTTC. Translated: CASSLGLSGTSYEQYF. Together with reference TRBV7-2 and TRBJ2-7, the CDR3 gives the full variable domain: GAGVSQSPSNKVTEKGKDVELRCDPISGHTALYWYRQSLGQGLEFLIYFQGNSAPDKSGLPSDRFSAERTGGSVSTLTIQRTQQEDSAVYLCASSLGLSGTSYEQYFGPGTRLTVT.

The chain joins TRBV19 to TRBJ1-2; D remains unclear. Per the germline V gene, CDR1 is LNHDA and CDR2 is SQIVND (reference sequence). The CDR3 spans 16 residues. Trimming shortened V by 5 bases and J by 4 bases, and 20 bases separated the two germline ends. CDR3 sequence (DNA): TGTGCCAGTAGTTTACCATCAGCGGGGTCGGGCTATGGCTACACCTTC. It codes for CASSLPSAGSGYGYTF. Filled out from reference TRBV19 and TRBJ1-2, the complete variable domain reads DGGITQSPKYLFRKEGQNVTLSCEQNLNHDAMYWYRQDPGQGLRLIYYSQIVNDFQKGDIAEGYSVSREKKESFPLTVTSAQKNPTAFYLCASSLPSAGSGYGYTFGSGTRLTVV.

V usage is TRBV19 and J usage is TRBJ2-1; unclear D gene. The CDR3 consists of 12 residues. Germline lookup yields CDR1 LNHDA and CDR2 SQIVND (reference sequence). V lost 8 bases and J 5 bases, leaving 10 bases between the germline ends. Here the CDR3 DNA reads TGTGCCAGTTCAGGTCCGAACAATGAGCAGTTCTTC. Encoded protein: CASSGPNNEQFF.

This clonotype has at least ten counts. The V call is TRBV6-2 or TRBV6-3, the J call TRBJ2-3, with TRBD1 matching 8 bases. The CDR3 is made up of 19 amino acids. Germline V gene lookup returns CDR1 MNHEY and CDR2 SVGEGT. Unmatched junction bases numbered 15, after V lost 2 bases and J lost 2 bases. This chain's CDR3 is CASSYAPTTGVLFTDTQYF. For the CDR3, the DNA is TGTGCCAGCAGTTACGCGCCGACGACAGGGGTCCTCTTCACAGATACGCAGTATTTT.

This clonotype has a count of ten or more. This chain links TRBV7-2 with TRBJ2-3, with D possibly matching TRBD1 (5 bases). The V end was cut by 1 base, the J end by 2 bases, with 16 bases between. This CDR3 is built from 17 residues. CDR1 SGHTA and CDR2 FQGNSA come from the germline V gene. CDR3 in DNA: TGTGCCAGCAGCTTAGTAGGAGACAGAGGAACCACAGATACGCAGTATTTT. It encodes CASSLVGDRGTTDTQYF.

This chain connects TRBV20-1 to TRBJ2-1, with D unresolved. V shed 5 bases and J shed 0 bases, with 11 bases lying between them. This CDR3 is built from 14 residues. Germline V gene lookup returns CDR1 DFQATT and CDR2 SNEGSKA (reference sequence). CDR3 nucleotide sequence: TGCAGTGCTCAGACTTATAGCTCCTACAATGAGCAGTTCTTC. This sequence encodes CSAQTYSSYNEQFF.

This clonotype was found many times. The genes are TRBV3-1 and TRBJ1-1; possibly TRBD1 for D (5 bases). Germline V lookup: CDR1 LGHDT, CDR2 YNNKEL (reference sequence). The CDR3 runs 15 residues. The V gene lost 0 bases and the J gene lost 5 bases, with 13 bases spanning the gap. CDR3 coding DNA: TGTGCCAGCAGCCAAGAGGAGAGGGGATGGACTGAAGCTTTCTTT. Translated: CASSQEERGWTEAFF.

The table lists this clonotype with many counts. CDR3 in amino acids: CASSLVTSGGTDTQYF. The CDR3 DNA follows: TGTGCCAGCAGCTTGGTTACTAGCGGGGGCACAGATACGCAGTATTTT. The gene calls are TRBV5-6 and TRBJ2-3, with 10 bases lining up with TRBD2. After removal of 0 bases from V and 1 base from J, the junction contained 2 bases not matched to a gene. This CDR3 comprises 16 residues. Germline V gives CDR1 SGHDT, CDR2 YYEEEE.

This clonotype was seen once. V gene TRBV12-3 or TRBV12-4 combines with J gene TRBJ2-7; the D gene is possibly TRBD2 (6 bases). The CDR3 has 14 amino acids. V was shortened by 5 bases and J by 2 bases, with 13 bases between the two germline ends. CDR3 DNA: TGTGCCAGCAGTCAGGGACTCGACACCTACGAGCAGTACTTC. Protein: CASSQGLDTYEQYF.

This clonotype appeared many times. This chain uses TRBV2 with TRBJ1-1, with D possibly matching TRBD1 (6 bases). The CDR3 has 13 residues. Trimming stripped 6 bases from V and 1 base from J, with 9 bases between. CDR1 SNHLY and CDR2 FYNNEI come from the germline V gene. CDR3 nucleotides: TGTGCCAGCAGCCTGGGACAGAACACTGAAGCTTTCTTT. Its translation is CASSLGQNTEAFF.

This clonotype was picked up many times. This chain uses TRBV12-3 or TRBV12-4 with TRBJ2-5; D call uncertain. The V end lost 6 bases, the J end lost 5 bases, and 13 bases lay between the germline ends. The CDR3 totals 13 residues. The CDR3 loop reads CASRYSNQETQYF. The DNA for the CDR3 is TGTGCCAGCAGATATAGTAATCAGGAGACCCAGTACTTC.

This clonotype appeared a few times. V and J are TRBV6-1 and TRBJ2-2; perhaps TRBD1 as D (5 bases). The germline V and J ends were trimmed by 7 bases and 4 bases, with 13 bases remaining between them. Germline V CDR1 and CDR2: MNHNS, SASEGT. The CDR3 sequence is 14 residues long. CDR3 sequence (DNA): TGTGCCAGCATTGGGGCAGGTCCCACCGGGGAGCTGTTTTTT. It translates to CASIGAGPTGELFF.

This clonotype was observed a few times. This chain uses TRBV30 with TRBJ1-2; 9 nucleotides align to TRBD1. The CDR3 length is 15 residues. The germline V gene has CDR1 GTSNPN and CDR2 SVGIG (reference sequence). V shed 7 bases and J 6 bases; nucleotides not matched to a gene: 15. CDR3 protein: CASPGQGTRTHGYTF. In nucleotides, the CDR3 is TGTGCCTCTCCTGGACAGGGGACGAGGACCCATGGCTACACCTTC.

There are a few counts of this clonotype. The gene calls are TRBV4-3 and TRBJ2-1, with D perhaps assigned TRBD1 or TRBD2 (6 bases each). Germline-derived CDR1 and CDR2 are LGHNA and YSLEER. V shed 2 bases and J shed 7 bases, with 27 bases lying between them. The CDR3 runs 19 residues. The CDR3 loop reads CASSQRPSWVAGEENEQFF. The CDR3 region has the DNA TGCGCCAGCAGCCAACGGCCAAGTTGGGTGGCAGGGGAGGAAAATGAGCAGTTCTTC.

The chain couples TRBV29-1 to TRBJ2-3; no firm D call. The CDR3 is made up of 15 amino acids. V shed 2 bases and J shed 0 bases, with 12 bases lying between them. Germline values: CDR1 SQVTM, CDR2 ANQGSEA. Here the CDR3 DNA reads TGCAGCGTTGAAATGGAATGGTATAGCACAGATACGCAGTATTTT. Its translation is CSVEMEWYSTDTQYF.

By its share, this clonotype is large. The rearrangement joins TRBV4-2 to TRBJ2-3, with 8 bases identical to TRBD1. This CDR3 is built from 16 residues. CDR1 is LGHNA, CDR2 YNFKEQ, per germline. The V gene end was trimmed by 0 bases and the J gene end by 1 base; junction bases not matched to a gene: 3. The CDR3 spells CASSQEMGQGTDTQYF. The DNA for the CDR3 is TGTGCCAGCAGCCAAGAGATGGGACAGGGCACAGATACGCAGTATTTT.

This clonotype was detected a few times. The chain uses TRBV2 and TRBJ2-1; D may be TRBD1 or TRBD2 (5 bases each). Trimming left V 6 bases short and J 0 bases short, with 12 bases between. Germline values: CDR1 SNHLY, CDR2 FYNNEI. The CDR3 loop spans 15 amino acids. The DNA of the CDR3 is TGTGCCAGCAGGGGGGTGGAATCCTCCTACAATGAGCAGTTCTTC. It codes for CASRGVESSYNEQFF.